A selection of T cell receptor beta chains follows, all from one sample in a study of T cell responses to AZD1222 COVID-19 vaccine. Assay: immunoSEQ multiplex PCR; the TCRdb copy retains only in-frame clones and omits some. This table holds 65,000 to 95,000 clones, more than 75% found once. The input for sequencing was peripheral blood, taken on day 0 of AZD1222 vaccination. The receptors were sampled from an adult in good health. Each CDR3 is given with its conserved first and last residue. A D gene is named only where the DNA matches it firmly. Size values are once, few and many counts, or a class for expanded clones, and some rows have none.

cdr3_nt cdr3_aa d_call v_call clone_size j_call
TGCGCCAGCAGCTTGGGGGGGACAGAAGAGACCCAGTACTTC CASSLGGTEETQYF TRBD1 TRBV5-1 NA TRBJ2-5
TGTGCCAGCAGCCGCGCAGGGGTGGCTTGGGACGGCTACACCTTC CASSRAGVAWDGYTF NA TRBV6-5 NA TRBJ1-2
TGTGCCAGCAGTTTCGGGACCGATTTGTACTTC CASSFGTDLYF NA TRBV28 few TRBJ2-5
TGTGCCAGCGCTGGGCAGGGGAACACTGAAGCTTTCTTT CASAGQGNTEAFF NA TRBV6-4 NA TRBJ1-1
TGTGCCATCAAGGGACAGGGGGCAGATATGAACACTGAAGCTTTCTTT CAIKGQGADMNTEAFF TRBD1 TRBV10-3 NA TRBJ1-1
TGTGCCAGCACCTTAAGCGGGCAGCCCCAGCATTTT CASTLSGQPQHF NA TRBV28 few TRBJ1-5
TGTGCCAGCAGTGAAAGGAGCGACACAGATACGCAGTATTTT CASSERSDTDTQYF NA TRBV2 NA TRBJ2-3
TGCGCCAGCCGGGGGACCTCCTACGAGCAGTACTTC CASRGTSYEQYF NA TRBV5-1 NA TRBJ2-7
TGCGCCAGCAGTGAGGTGGACAGGGCTCAAGAGACCCAGTACTTC CASSEVDRAQETQYF TRBD1 TRBV10-1 once TRBJ2-5
TGTGCCACGCAGCCAGGAAACACCATATATTTT CATQPGNTIYF NA TRBV19 NA TRBJ1-3
TGTGCCAGCAGCACCCCGAGGGACTTTAGCTCCTACAATGAGCAGTTCTTC CASSTPRDFSSYNEQFF NA TRBV7-2 NA TRBJ2-1
TGCGCCAGCAGTACGGACTATCCGACCGGGGAGCTGTTTTTT CASSTDYPTGELFF NA TRBV10-2 NA TRBJ2-2
TGTGCCTGGGGAGGGACGCGGTCTGGGGCCAACGTCCTGACTTTC CAWGGTRSGANVLTF NA TRBV30 few TRBJ2-6
TGTGCCAGCTTGGTACTAGCGGGGAAAGAGCAGTTCTTC CASLVLAGKEQFF TRBD2 TRBV5-6 once TRBJ2-1
TGTGCTAGTGGTTTTTTTGACAGGGAGGGCACTGAAGCTTTCTTT CASGFFDREGTEAFF TRBD1 TRBV12-5 NA TRBJ1-1
TGTGCCAGCAGCTTAGTAGCGGAGGACGGCTACGAGCAGTACTTC CASSLVAEDGYEQYF NA TRBV7-6 NA TRBJ2-7
TGTGCCAGCAGTGAATCGAAGGGGGCGAACTATGGCTACACCTTC CASSESKGANYGYTF TRBD1 TRBV25-1 NA TRBJ1-2
TGTGCCAGCGGGTTTTCTGGGGGCTCCTACGAGCAGTACTTC CASGFSGGSYEQYF NA TRBV6-5 NA TRBJ2-7
TGTGCCAGCAGCTTAAAGTCGACTACGGGAGATACGCAGTATTTT CASSLKSTTGDTQYF NA TRBV7-2 NA TRBJ2-3
TGTGCCAGTAGACCCGGGACAGGACCCATAGGCACTGAAGCTTTCTTT CASRPGTGPIGTEAFF TRBD1 TRBV19 once TRBJ1-1
TGTGCCAGCAGCCAGGTCCGTGGGGGAGCGGGCTACACCTTC CASSQVRGGAGYTF NA TRBV3-1/TRBV3-2 NA TRBJ1-2
TGCGCCAGCAGTGACGGCAGAGCTTTCACCGGGGAGCTGTTTTTT CASSDGRAFTGELFF NA TRBV10-2 NA TRBJ2-2